The 2 T cell receptor beta chains given below trace back to one sample, sequenced in a study of early T cells in non-severe SARS-CoV-2 infection. Via MiXCR, TCRdb re-called the 5' RACE reads, giving one row per CDR3 protein. The data show around 29,000 distinct CDR3 sequences, about 5.7% seen once. The material sequenced was whole blood. These receptors all come from an adult who was a healthcare worker with PCR-confirmed SARS-CoV-2 infection or an uninfected control (not recorded which).

This clonotype appeared many times. V and J are TRBV29-1 and TRBJ2-7; 8 bases agree with TRBD1. From germline, CDR1 is SQVTM and CDR2 ANQGSEA. V was pared by 4 bases and J by 7 bases, with 12 bases of the junction left unmatched. CDR3 length: 14 amino acids. CDR3 sequence (DNA): TGCAGCGTTGTAGGCCAGGGGGCGTCTCGAGAGCAGTACTTC. Translating gives CSVVGQGASREQYF.

This clonotype showed up just a few times. DNA for the CDR3: TGTGCCACCGGGGGGTACAATGAGCAGTTCTTC. Translated, it gives CATGGYNEQFF. This chain links TRBV24-1 with TRBJ2-1; TRBD2 is a possible D gene (6 bases). V was cut by 9 bases and J by 4 bases, with 6 bases left in between. CDR1 is KGHDR, CDR2 SFDVKD, per germline. The CDR3 has 11 residues.